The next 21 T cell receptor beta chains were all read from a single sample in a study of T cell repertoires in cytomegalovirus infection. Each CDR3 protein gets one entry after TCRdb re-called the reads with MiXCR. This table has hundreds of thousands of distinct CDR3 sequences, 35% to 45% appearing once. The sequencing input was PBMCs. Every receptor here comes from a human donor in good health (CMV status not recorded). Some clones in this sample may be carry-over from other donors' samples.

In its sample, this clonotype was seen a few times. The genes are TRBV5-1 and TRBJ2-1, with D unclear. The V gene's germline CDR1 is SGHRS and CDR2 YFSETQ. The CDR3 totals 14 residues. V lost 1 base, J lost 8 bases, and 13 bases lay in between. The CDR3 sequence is CASSLNSPLDEQFF. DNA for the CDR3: TGCGCCAGCAGCTTGAATTCCCCGTTGGATGAGCAGTTCTTC.

The CDR3: CASSPGRNTQYF. DNA for the CDR3: TGTGCCAGCAGCCCCGGAAGAAATACGCAGTATTTT. The chain joins TRBV6-1 to TRBJ2-3; no clear D gene. The CDR3 covers 12 residues. Germline CDR1 and CDR2: MNHNS and SASEGT. Trimming took off 6 bases at V and 7 bases at J, with 11 bases between the two ends.

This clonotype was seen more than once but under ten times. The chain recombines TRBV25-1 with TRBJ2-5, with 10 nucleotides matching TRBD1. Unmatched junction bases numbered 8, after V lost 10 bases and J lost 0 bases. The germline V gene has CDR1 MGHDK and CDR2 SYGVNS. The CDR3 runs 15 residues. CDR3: CATDPGQGYQETQYF. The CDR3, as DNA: TGTGCCACAGACCCGGGACAGGGGTACCAAGAGACCCAGTACTTC.

CDR3 bases: TGCAGTGCTAGACGTCCTGGGACAGGGGAGAATGGCTACACCTTC. Translated, it gives CSARRPGTGENGYTF. The chain uses TRBV20-1 and TRBJ1-2, with TRBD1 matching 10 bases. J was trimmed by 6 bases and V by 2 bases; bases with no gene match: 9. Germline V gene lookup returns CDR1 DFQATT and CDR2 SNEGSKA (reference sequence). The CDR3 runs to 15 residues.

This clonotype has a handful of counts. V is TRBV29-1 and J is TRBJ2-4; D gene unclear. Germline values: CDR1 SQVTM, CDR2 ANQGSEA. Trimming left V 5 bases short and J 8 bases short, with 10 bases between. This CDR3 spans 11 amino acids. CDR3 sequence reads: CSVRIGDIQYF. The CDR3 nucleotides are TGCAGCGTTCGAATTGGGGACATTCAGTACTTC. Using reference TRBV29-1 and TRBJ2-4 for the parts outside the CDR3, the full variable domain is SAVISQKPSRDICQRGTSLTIQCQVDSQVTMMFWYRQQPGQSLTLIATANQGSEATYESGFVIDKFPISRPNLTFSTLTVSNMSPEDSSIYLCSVRIGDIQYFGAGTRLSVL.

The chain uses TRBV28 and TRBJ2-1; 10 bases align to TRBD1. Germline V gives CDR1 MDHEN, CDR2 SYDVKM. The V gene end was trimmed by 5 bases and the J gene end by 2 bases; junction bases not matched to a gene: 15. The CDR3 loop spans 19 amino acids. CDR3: CASSRGDRGTRGPYNEQFF. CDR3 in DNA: TGTGCCAGCAGTAGGGGGGACAGGGGAACTAGGGGGCCCTACAATGAGCAGTTCTTC.

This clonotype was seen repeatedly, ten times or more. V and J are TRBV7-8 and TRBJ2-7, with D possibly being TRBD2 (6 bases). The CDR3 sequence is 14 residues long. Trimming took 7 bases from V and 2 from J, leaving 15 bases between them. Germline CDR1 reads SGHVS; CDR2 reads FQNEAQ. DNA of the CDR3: TGTGCCAGCACCCCGGGGGTGGCCACCTACGAGCAGTACTTC. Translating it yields CASTPGVATYEQYF.

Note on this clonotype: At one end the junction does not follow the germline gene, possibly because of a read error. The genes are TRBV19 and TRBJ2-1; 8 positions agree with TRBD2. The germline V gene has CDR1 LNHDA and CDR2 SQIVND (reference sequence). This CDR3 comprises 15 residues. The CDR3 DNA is TGTGCCCGTAGTACCGGGACTAGAGGTGATGTTGAGCAGTTCTTC. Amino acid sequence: CARSTGTRGDVEQFF.

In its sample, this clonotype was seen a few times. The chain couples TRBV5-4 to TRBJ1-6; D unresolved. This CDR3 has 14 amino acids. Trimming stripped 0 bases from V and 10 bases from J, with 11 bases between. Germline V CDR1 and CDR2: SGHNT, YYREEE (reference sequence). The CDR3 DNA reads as TGTGCCAGCAGCTTGGCCGGGAGGAGGTCACCCCTCCACTTT. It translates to CASSLAGRRSPLHF.

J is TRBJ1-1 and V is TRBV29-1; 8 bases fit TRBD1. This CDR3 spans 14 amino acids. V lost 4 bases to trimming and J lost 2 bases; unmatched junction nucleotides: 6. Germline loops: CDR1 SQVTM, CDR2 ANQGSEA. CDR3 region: CSVGGRGLNTEAFF. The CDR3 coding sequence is TGCAGCGTTGGGGGCAGGGGGCTTAACACTGAAGCTTTCTTT.

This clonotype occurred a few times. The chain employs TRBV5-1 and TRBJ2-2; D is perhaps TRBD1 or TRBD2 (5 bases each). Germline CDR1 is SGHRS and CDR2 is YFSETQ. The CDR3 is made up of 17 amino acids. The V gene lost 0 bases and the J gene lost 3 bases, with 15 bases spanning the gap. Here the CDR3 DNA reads TGCGCCAGCAGCTTGGCGGGGCGCGAAGCCGACACCGGGGAGCTGTTTTTT. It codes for CASSLAGREADTGELFF.

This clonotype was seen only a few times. CDR3 sequence: CASSARGPGANVLTF. The CDR3 DNA follows: TGTGCCAGCAGTGCTCGGGGGCCTGGGGCCAACGTCCTGACTTTC. V gene TRBV6-1 combines with J gene TRBJ2-6, with D perhaps matching TRBD1 or TRBD2 (6 bases each). V gave up 4 bases and J gave up 2 bases, with 9 bases separating them. In germline, CDR1 is MNHNS, CDR2 SASEGT. The CDR3 spans 15 residues.

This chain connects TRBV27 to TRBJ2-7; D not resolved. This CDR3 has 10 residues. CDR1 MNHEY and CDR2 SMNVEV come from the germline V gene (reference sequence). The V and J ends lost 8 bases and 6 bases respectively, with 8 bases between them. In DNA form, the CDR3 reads TGTGCCAGCCTCGGCGGCGAGCAGTACTTC. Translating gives CASLGGEQYF.

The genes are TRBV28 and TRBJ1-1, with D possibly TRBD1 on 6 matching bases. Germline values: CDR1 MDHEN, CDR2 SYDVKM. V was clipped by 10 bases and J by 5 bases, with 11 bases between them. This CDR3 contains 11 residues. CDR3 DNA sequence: TGTGCCACCAGGGGCTCTACTGAAGCTTTCTTT. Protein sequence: CATRGSTEAFF.

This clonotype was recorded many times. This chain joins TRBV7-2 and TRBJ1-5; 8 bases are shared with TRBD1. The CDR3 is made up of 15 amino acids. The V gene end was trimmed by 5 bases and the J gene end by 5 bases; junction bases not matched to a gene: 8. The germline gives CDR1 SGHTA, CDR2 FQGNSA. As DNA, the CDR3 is TGTGCCAGCAGCATAACTGGACAGGGACATCAGCCCCAGCATTTT. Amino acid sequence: CASSITGQGHQPQHF.

The CDR3, as DNA: TGTGCCATCAGTGAGGGGTCTAGCGGGAGGAGAACTACCGAGCAGTACTTC. Its translation is CAISEGSSGRRTTEQYF. This chain joins TRBV10-3 and TRBJ2-7; the match to TRBD2 covers 11 bases. The CDR3 consists of 17 residues. The germline CDR1 and CDR2 sequences are ENHRY and SYGVKD. Trimming removed 2 bases from V and 6 bases from J; junction bases left unmatched: 12.

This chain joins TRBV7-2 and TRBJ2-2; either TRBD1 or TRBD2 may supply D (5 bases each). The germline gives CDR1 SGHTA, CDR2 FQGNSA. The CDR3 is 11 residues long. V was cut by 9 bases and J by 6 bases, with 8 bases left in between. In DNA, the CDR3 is TGTGCCAGGGGGGATGCCGGGGAGCTGTTTTTT. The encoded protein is CARGDAGELFF.

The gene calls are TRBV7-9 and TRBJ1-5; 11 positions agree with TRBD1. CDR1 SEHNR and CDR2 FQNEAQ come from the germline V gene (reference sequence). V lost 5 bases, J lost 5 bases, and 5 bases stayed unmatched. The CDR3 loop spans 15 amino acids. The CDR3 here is CASSHPGQGDQPQHF. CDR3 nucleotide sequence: TGTGCCAGCAGCCATCCGGGACAGGGGGATCAGCCCCAGCATTTT.

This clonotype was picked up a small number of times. The CDR3 DNA reads as TGTGCCAGCAGTTTATATGACAGGGGGCCGGATCAGCCCCAGCATTTT. Translation gives CASSLYDRGPDQPQHF. The chain combines TRBV28 with TRBJ1-5; TRBD1 matches at 10 bases. This CDR3 spans 16 amino acids. V dropped 1 base and J dropped 5; count of bases not matched to a gene: 5. CDR1 and CDR2 (germline): MDHEN, SYDVKM.

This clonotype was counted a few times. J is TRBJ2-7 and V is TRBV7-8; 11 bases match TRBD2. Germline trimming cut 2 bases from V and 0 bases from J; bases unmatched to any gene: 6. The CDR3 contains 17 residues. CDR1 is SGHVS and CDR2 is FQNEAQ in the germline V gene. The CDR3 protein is CASSLPSGGSLSYEQYF. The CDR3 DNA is TGTGCCAGCAGCTTACCTAGCGGGGGGTCGCTCTCCTACGAGCAGTACTTC.

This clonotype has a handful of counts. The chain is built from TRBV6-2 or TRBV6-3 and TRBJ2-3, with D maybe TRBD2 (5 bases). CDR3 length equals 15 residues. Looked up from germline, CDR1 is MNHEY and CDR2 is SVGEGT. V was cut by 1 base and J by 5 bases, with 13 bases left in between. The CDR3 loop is CASSYFVGGGDTQYF. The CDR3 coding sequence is TGTGCCAGCAGTTACTTTGTGGGCGGAGGAGATACGCAGTATTTT.